This record looks at one T cell receptor (beta chain) sequence and its context. This record belongs to a study of blood T cell repertoires in COVID-19. In the source study's methods: It was from reference gene primer amplification that nucleated cell counts were estimated. Only in-frame clones appear in the TCRdb table, and some are missing; sequencing was by immunoSEQ multiplex PCR. V and J calls and clone size are given by that table; D and trimming were obtained from the DNA. The sample carries 50,000 to 75,000 clones, about four fifths recorded once. Germline CDR1 and CDR2: LNHDA and SQIVND (reference sequence). The ends lost 0 bases at V and 3 bases at J; junction bases unmatched: 8. There are 18 residues in the CDR3.

Sequenced input: peripheral blood. The chain recombines TRBV19 with TRBJ2-3, with TRBD2 identical over 11 bases. The sequence came from a woman over 75 with active or convalescent COVID-19. The CDR3 DNA sequence: TGTGCCAGTAGTATAGATCCCCCTACTAGCGGGGGTACAGATACGCAGTATTTT. It specifies CASSIDPPTSGGTDTQYF. Looking up the rest from reference TRBV19 and TRBJ2-3 gives the full variable domain: DGGITQSPKYLFRKEGQNVTLSCEQNLNHDAMYWYRQDPGQGLRLIYYSQIVNDFQKGDIAEGYSVSREKKESFPLTVTSAQKNPTAFYLCASSIDPPTSGGTDTQYFGPGTRLTVL.